The 2 T cell receptor beta chains below were found in one sample sequenced in a study of B cell selection in AIRE deficiency (dated by TCRdb to about 2019). CD4+CD127+ cells were sorted as the conventional CD4 T cell population. The library was prepared using the immunoSEQ multiplex PCR assay. TCRdb limited this immuneACCESS table to in-frame rearrangements with V and J called. A share of clones is missing; checked studies link under half to unresolved V genes, and the rest is unexplained. This sample comprises 20,000 to 25,000 clones, about 96% of them detected only once. 0.2% to 0.25% of the sample lies in the top ten. Sequencing was done on a sample of conventional CD4+ T cells sorted from PBMCs. Source of these receptors: a human donor with AIRE deficiency.

The chain combines TRBV7-3 with TRBJ1-1; D is perhaps TRBD1 (6 bases). This CDR3 region has 17 residues. V was shortened by 5 bases and J by 2 bases, with 21 bases between the two germline ends. Germline V CDR1 and CDR2: SGHTA, FQGTGA. The CDR3 DNA follows: TGTGCCAGCAGCAGACGGGCTCAGGGGCCGGGAAACACTGAAGCTTTCTTT. Amino acids: CASSRRAQGPGNTEAFF.

The chain links TRBV28 to TRBJ2-7; 10 nucleotides agree with TRBD2. Germline assignment: CDR1 MDHEN and CDR2 SYDVKM. The CDR3 has 14 residues. V was clipped by 5 bases and J by 3 bases; unmatched bases: 4. The CDR3 here is CASSPPSGSYEQYF. For the CDR3, the DNA is TGTGCCAGCAGTCCCCCTAGCGGGAGCTACGAGCAGTACTTC. Full variable domain (missing parts from reference TRBV28 and TRBJ2-7): DVKVTQSSRYLVKRTGEKVFLECVQDMDHENMFWYRQDPGLGLRLIYFSYDVKMKEKGDIPEGYSVSREKKERFSLILESASTNQTSMYLCASSPPSGSYEQYFGPGTRLTVT.